Following are 12 T cell receptor beta chains from one sample sequenced in a study of shared clonotypes between healthy human individuals (dated by TCRdb to the early 2020s). Library generation was performed with the immunoSEQ multiplex PCR assay. The source is immuneACCESS, and TCRdb retained only in-frame sequences with V and J called. Part of the clones is not carried over; for the studies checked, unresolved V genes explain less than half of this, and the remainder is unexplained. In all, the sample holds some 200,000 clones, and roughly 70% of those were seen once. The ten biggest clones cover roughly a tenth of the sample. The sequencing input was memory CD4+ T cells sorted from blood. The meaning of the sample's cell subset or site label: CD45RA-negative fraction. All receptors derive from a man aged 30-40 years in good health.

This clone was seen at least ten times. V gene TRBV30 combines with J gene TRBJ1-2; no reliable D call. Deletions cut 3 bases from V and 5 bases from J, with 4 bases between. The CDR3 sequence is 10 residues long. The germline CDR1 and CDR2 sequences are GTSNPN and SVGIG (reference sequence). CDR3 residues: CAWSQYGYTF. CDR3 bases: TGTGCCTGGAGCCAGTATGGCTACACCTTC.

V gene TRBV9 combines with J gene TRBJ2-7; D remains unclear. CDR1 is SGDLS, CDR2 YYNGEE, per germline. V gave up 4 bases and J gave up 4 bases, with 18 bases separating them. This CDR3 comprises 15 residues. DNA of the CDR3: TGTGCCAGCAGCTCTCATTGGGGAAACGGTTACGAGCAGTACTTC. Encoded protein: CASSSHWGNGYEQYF.

The chain is built from TRBV11-1 and TRBJ1-5, with no clear D. Trimming left V 3 bases short and J 5 bases short, with 8 bases between. CDR3 size: 13 residues. Per germline, CDR1 SGHAT and CDR2 FQDESV (reference sequence). The CDR3 loop reads CASSFLADQPQHF. The CDR3 nucleotides read TGTGCCAGCAGCTTCCTCGCGGATCAGCCCCAGCATTTT.

This rearrangement joins TRBV5-5 to TRBJ2-5; D uncertain. The V and J ends lost 4 bases and 3 bases respectively, with 10 bases between them. There are 13 residues in the CDR3. In germline, CDR1 is SGHKS, CDR2 YYEKEE (reference sequence). CDR3 sequence (DNA): TGTGCCAGCAGCCGCGACCCGGAAGAGACCCAGTACTTC. It is translated as CASSRDPEETQYF.

This clone came up a few times. The rearrangement joins TRBV28 to TRBJ2-1; D not certain. V was clipped by 6 bases and J by 10 bases, with 10 bases between them. There are 11 residues in the CDR3. CDR1 and CDR2 (germline): MDHEN, SYDVKM. CDR3 in amino acids: CASSRRSEQFF. CDR3 coding DNA: TGTGCCAGCAGCCGTAGGTCAGAGCAGTTCTTC.

The CDR3 DNA is TGCGCCAGCAGCGCCGCCTCAAATGAGCAGTTCTTC. Protein product: CASSAASNEQFF. This sequence joins TRBV10-2 and TRBJ2-1; no clear D gene. Trimming took off 6 bases at V and 7 bases at J, with 10 bases between the two ends. Germline loops: CDR1 WSHSY, CDR2 SAAADI. The CDR3 length is 12 residues.

This clone was seen only a few times. V and J are TRBV27 and TRBJ2-4; D is uncertain. This CDR3 has 16 residues. V lost 3 bases and J 2 bases, leaving 14 bases between the germline ends. The germline CDR1 and CDR2 sequences are MNHEY and SMNVEV (reference sequence). The CDR3 loop reads CASSLRGMSTKNIQYF. CDR3 in DNA: TGTGCCAGCAGTTTGCGCGGTATGTCGACCAAAAACATTCAGTACTTC.

This clone was seen a handful of times. The rearrangement joins TRBV6-6 to TRBJ2-2; 7 nucleotides match TRBD2. The CDR3 runs 16 residues. V was clipped by 6 bases and J by 2 bases; unmatched bases: 9. The germline V gene encodes CDR1 MNHNY and CDR2 SVGAGI (reference sequence). Here the CDR3 DNA reads TGTGCCAGCAGATCGCCTAGCGGACCAAACACCGGGGAGCTGTTTTTT. Protein: CASRSPSGPNTGELFF.

The chain employs TRBV5-5 and TRBJ2-1; the D gene is possibly TRBD2 (6 bases). In germline, CDR1 is SGHKS, CDR2 YYEKEE (reference sequence). CDR3 length: 15 amino acids. The V end lost 7 bases, the J end lost 6 bases, and 20 bases lay between the germline ends. The CDR3 bases are TGTGCCAGCCGACAGTTGACTAGTGTGATCAATGAGCAGTTCTTC. Amino acids: CASRQLTSVINEQFF.

This clone has a handful of counts. The V gene is TRBV11-2, the J gene TRBJ1-2; D is unclear. Trimming left V 4 bases short and J 3 bases short, with 6 bases between. The CDR3 sequence is 12 residues long. The germline gives CDR1 SGHAT, CDR2 FQNNGV. For the CDR3, the DNA is TGTGCCAGCAGCTACCTTGACTATGGCTACACCTTC. Amino acid sequence: CASSYLDYGYTF.

The CDR3 spells CASSELAQGLGNEQFF. The CDR3 nucleotides are TGTGCCAGCAGTGAGTTGGCCCAGGGGCTTGGCAATGAGCAGTTCTTC. The V call is TRBV2, the J call TRBJ2-1; TRBD1 might be the D (6 bases). V lost 3 bases and J lost 6, with 18 bases in between. The germline V gene encodes CDR1 SNHLY and CDR2 FYNNEI. There are 16 residues in the CDR3.

The DNA for the CDR3 is TGTGCCAGCAGCTTAGGTAGCGGGAGCTACAGATCCTACGAGCAGTACTTC. Protein: CASSLGSGSYRSYEQYF. The J gene is TRBJ2-7, the V gene TRBV11-2; TRBD2 matches 9 bases. V shed 1 base, J shed 1 base, and the junction held 8 bases outside the gene matches. The CDR3 length is 17 residues. CDR1 is SGHAT, CDR2 FQNNGV, per germline.